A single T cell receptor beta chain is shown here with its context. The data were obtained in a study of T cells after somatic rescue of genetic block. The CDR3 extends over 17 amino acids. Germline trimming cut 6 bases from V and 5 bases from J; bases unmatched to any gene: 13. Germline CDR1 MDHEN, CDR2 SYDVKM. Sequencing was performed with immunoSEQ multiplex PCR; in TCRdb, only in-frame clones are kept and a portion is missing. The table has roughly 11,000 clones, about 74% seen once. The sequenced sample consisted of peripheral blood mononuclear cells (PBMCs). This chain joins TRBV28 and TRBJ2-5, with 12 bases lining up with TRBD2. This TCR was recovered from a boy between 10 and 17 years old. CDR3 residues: CASSPLAGGPSWETQYF. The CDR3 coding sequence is TGTGCCAGCAGCCCTCTAGCGGGAGGGCCTTCCTGGGAGACCCAGTACTTC.